This T cell receptor (beta chain) was recovered during a study of shared clonotypes between healthy human individuals. Study-level information: CD4 naive and memory got three plates each, CD8 naive two, CD8 memory one.

CD4+ cell separation produced CD45RA+ naive and CD45RA-negative memory subsets. V shed 3 bases and J shed 4 bases, with 15 bases lying between them. CDR1 and CDR2 (germline): LNHNV, YYDKDF (reference sequence). This CDR3 spans 15 amino acids. This clone appeared once. As yet, its antigen is unknown. Study-wide findings and caveats: Clonotype sharing across a few donors was observed for roughly 5% of naive CD4 clonotypes.

Genomic DNA of every subset was divided equally among multiple immunoSEQ plates. The assay was immunoSEQ multiplex PCR, and TCRdb's table has in-frame clones only and misses some. The profile covers around 2.3 million clones, with almost 96% appearing a single time and 0.1% to 0.15% taken by the ten largest. The TCR sequence derives from a man aged 18-30 years in good health. The chain uses TRBV15 and TRBJ1-2; no firm D call. Sequencing was done on a sample of naive CD4+ T cells sorted from blood. The sample's subset: CD45RA+ positively selected. The CDR3 nucleotides are TGTGCCACCAGCAGCGCAGGATTCCCCCCCTATGGCTACACCTTC. Protein: CATSSAGFPPYGYTF.